This T cell receptor (beta chain) appears in the sequencing data of a study of blood T cells in healthy people across ages. In the case of this clonotype: A read error may account for a junction end that differs from germline.

A second PCR, run for about 6 to 11 cycles, used a sample-barcoded 5' primer plus a J-beta primer mix. Researchers report that each sample yielded at least 2.5 million CDR3-containing paired-end reads. TCRdb re-called the 5' RACE reads through MiXCR, storing one row per CDR3 protein. The repertoire holds around 780,000 distinct CDR3 sequences, with about 26% as singletons. This sample also belongs to another study, concerning T cells of mothers and their children. From that report: According to the study, all extracted RNA entered cDNA synthesis at 1.5 ug per 15 ul. About 3.1 million TCR beta reads per child versus over 9 million per mother. Overlap ran slightly, non-significantly higher for related than unrelated mother-child pairs.

The receptor comes from a boy younger than 18 in good health. The sequenced material came from blood.

CDR3 protein: CNVEEGQGSSYEQYF. Written as DNA, the CDR3 is TGCAACGTTGAAGAGGGACAGGGGAGCTCCTACGAGCAGTACTTC. The chain is built from TRBV29-1 and TRBJ2-7; 10 bases are shared with TRBD1. CDR1 SQVTM and CDR2 ANQGSEA come from the germline V gene. The length of the CDR3 is 15 residues.